One T cell receptor beta chain is described in this entry. Its antigen is still unknown. Across several immunoSEQ plates, the genomic DNA of each subset was split evenly. Measured with immunoSEQ multiplex PCR; TCRdb has only the in-frame clones, and not every one. The data show more than 2,000,000 clones, with roughly 93% seen just once and under 0.45% held by the top ten. The sample is drawn from a study of shared clonotypes between healthy human individuals. Study overall: Ranging from 18 to 49 in age, donors were a couple of women and a few men. Whole-study results and caveats: A generally larger estimated richness was seen in naive subsets than in memory subsets.

Trimming took 1 base from V and 10 from J, leaving 12 bases between them. This CDR3 spans 12 amino acids. Germline V lookup: CDR1 SGHNT, CDR2 YYREEE (reference sequence). The receptor was derived from a man younger than 35 in good health. Some clones in this sample may be carry-over from other donors' samples. The sample consisted of naive CD4+ T cells from PBMCs. Subset in this sample: CD45RA+ positively selected. The rearrangement links TRBV5-4 to TRBJ2-7; D is perhaps TRBD1 (6 bases). CDR3 in DNA: TGTGCCAGCAGCTTGTCACAGGGAAATCAGTACTTC. Its translation: CASSLSQGNQYF.